Below, one TCR beta chain is given with its context. This entry is derived from a study of OX40 agonist ivuxolimab in advanced cancers. The protocol was immunoSEQ multiplex PCR, while the TCRdb copy is restricted to in-frame clones and leaves out a portion. The sample carries tens of thousands of clones, over 85% recorded once. This CDR3 comprises 15 residues. Unmatched junction bases numbered 10, after V lost 10 bases and J lost 2 bases. The germline gives CDR1 MNHEY, CDR2 SVGAGI. The chain combines TRBV6-5 with TRBJ1-2; TRBD1 agrees at 10 bases. The receptor was isolated from an adult with an advanced solid tumor such as melanoma, head and neck, liver or kidney cancer. The sample in question was CD4+ or CD8+ T cells sorted from blood, obtained in a trial of the OX40 agonist ivuxolimab. CDR3 loop: CATLHRDRGNYGYTF. As DNA, the CDR3 is TGTGCCACCCTTCACAGGGACAGGGGAAACTATGGCTACACCTTC.